Each of the 6 T cell receptor beta chains below was sequenced from the same sample in a study of shared T cell receptors in the human thymus. Sequencing used immunoSEQ multiplex PCR; TCRdb keeps in-frame clones, though not all of them. The profile shows almost 550,000 clones, about 80% of them singletons. The sample also formed part of further work on human thymus T cells.

The sequencing sample was made of thymocytes. The receptors here all came from a boy less than two years old with a congenital heart defect.

V and J are TRBV2 and TRBJ2-5; a weak D match, TRBD1 (6 bases). V was cut by 2 bases and J by 1 base, with 11 bases left in between. The CDR3 has 15 amino acids. Germline V lookup: CDR1 SNHLY, CDR2 FYNNEI. As DNA, the CDR3 is TGTGCCAGCAGTGAAATCGGGACACCCCAAGAGACCCAGTACTTC. Residues: CASSEIGTPQETQYF.

In this sample, this clone turned up once. The chain combines TRBV12-5 with TRBJ2-3; weak D call: TRBD1 (5 bases). The germline V gene encodes CDR1 LGHNT and CDR2 FRNRAP. V shed 6 bases and J shed 4 bases, with 14 bases lying between them. This CDR3 region has 14 residues. The CDR3 DNA reads TGTGCTAGTGGGCAAACAGGTAGGCCAGATACGCAGTATTTT. Amino acids: CASGQTGRPDTQYF.

DNA of the CDR3: TGTGCCAGCAGTGCTAGGGGGAGGGAAAGCACAGATACGCAGTATTTT. This codes for CASSARGRESTDTQYF. The V and J genes are TRBV28 and TRBJ2-3, with a tentative D call TRBD2 (7 bases). Germline V gene sequence: CDR1 MDHEN, CDR2 SYDVKM. V dropped 5 bases and J dropped 0 bases, with 15 bases sitting between them. The CDR3 contains 16 residues. Filled out from reference TRBV28 and TRBJ2-3, the complete variable domain reads DVKVTQSSRYLVKRTGEKVFLECVQDMDHENMFWYRQDPGLGLRLIYFSYDVKMKEKGDIPEGYSVSREKKERFSLILESASTNQTSMYLCASSARGRESTDTQYFGPGTRLTVL.

This clone appeared a single time. The chain combines TRBV7-9 with TRBJ1-4; D unresolved. The CDR3 contains 12 residues. The germline V gene encodes CDR1 SEHNR and CDR2 FQNEAQ (reference sequence). With 5 bases removed from V and 6 bases from J, the gap between germline ends came to 7 bases. The CDR3 coding sequence is TGTGCCAGCAGCCTCTTCGATGAAAAACTGTTTTTT. Translation: CASSLFDEKLFF.

V and J are TRBV4-3 and TRBJ2-1, with D possibly TRBD1 on 5 matching bases. The CDR3 is made up of 15 amino acids. CDR1 is LGHNA and CDR2 is YSLEER in the germline V gene. V lost 3 bases to trimming and J lost 5 bases, with 14 bases between them. The CDR3 loop reads CASSQETVANNEQFF. The CDR3 DNA follows: TGCGCCAGCAGCCAGGAGACAGTAGCCAACAATGAGCAGTTCTTC.

This chain uses TRBV12-5 with TRBJ2-6, with TRBD1 identical over 7 bases. The V gene end was trimmed by 1 base and the J gene end by 0 bases; junction bases not matched to a gene: 0. Germline values: CDR1 LGHNT, CDR2 FRNRAP. The CDR3 is made up of 16 amino acids. As DNA, the CDR3 is TGTGCTAGTGGTTTGGACAGGGGCTCTGGGGCCAACGTCCTGACTTTC. Its protein product is CASGLDRGSGANVLTF.